The 2 T cell receptor beta chains in this list originate from one sample, sequenced in a study of chemoradiotherapy in HPV16-positive cancers. TCRdb keeps only in-frame clones here, not all; method: immunoSEQ multiplex PCR. Of tens of thousands of clones in the sample, 70% to 90% are singletons; the top ten hold under 2.5%. This specimen was blood, taken from a patient who underwent chemoradiotherapy. The source is a human donor with HPV-associated anogenital cancer.

This sequence joins TRBV7-6 and TRBJ1-5; D possibly corresponds to TRBD1 (5 bases). The V gene lost 5 bases and the J gene lost 8 bases, with 16 bases spanning the gap. Germline values: CDR1 SGHVS, CDR2 FNYEAQ. This CDR3 comprises 14 residues. The CDR3 nucleotides are TGTGCCAGCAGCGAAGGGGTTTCGAGTAAGCCCCAGCATTTT. Translation gives CASSEGVSSKPQHF.

V usage is TRBV7-2 and J usage is TRBJ2-7, with 10 bases lining up with TRBD2. Germline CDR1 reads SGHTA; CDR2 reads FQGNSA. The CDR3 is 14 amino acids. Unmatched junction bases numbered 3, after V lost 5 bases and J lost 2 bases. DNA for the CDR3: TGTGCCAGCAGCCCTAGCGGGGGCCCCTACGAGCAGTACTTC. It specifies CASSPSGGPYEQYF.